These 16 T cell receptor beta chains were all obtained from the same sample, sequenced in a study of shared clonotypes between healthy human individuals. Profiling relied on immunoSEQ multiplex PCR, and the TCRdb table lists in-frame clones only, not all of them. The sample holds 950,000 to 1,200,000 clones, approximately 80% seen once. The sample was memory CD4+ T cells from PBMCs. The subset here: CD45RA-negative fraction. These receptors were collected from a man younger than 35 in good health. Some clones in this sample may be carry-over from other donors' samples.

The V call is TRBV15, the J call TRBJ1-4; tentative D call: TRBD1 (5 bases). The ends were cut back, 1 base at V and 4 bases at J, with 10 bases in the middle. The CDR3 loop spans 15 amino acids. Germline V gene sequence: CDR1 LNHNV, CDR2 YYDKDF (reference sequence). The CDR3: CATSRVWGDNEKLFF. The CDR3 region has the DNA TGTGCCACCAGCAGAGTATGGGGGGATAATGAAAAACTGTTTTTT.

The chain combines TRBV19 with TRBJ2-2; D is tentatively TRBD1 or TRBD2 (5 bases each). CDR3 length: 14 amino acids. Germline CDR1 reads LNHDA; CDR2 reads SQIVND (reference sequence). V lost 9 bases and J 6 bases, leaving 17 bases between the germline ends. The CDR3 coding sequence is TGTGCCAGCACCGAACTCAGGGACGCCGGGGAGCTGTTTTTT. Its translation is CASTELRDAGELFF.

The J gene is TRBJ2-7, the V gene TRBV6-4; the match to TRBD1 covers 7 bases. The length of the CDR3 is 15 residues. The trim removed 5 bases at V and 1 base at J, leaving 8 bases unmatched. Germline V CDR1 and CDR2: MRHNA, SNTAGT. The CDR3 DNA reads as TGTGCCAGCAGTCCCTTCCCAGGGGGATCCTACGAGCAGTACTTC. Amino acids: CASSPFPGGSYEQYF.

Here the CDR3 DNA reads TGTGCCAGCAGTGAACCGACAGGGGGCTGGAACACTGAAGCTTTCTTT. Its protein is CASSEPTGGWNTEAFF. The chain combines TRBV6-1 with TRBJ1-1; TRBD1 matches at 10 bases. Germline V gene lookup returns CDR1 MNHNS and CDR2 SASEGT. V was pared by 2 bases and J by 1 base, with 4 bases of the junction left unmatched. CDR3 length: 16 amino acids.

This clone has at least ten counts. This same CDR3 is encoded by further DNA sequences in the sample. The V call is TRBV19, the J call TRBJ1-5; D uncertain. In germline, CDR1 is LNHDA, CDR2 SQIVND (reference sequence). The CDR3 spans 14 residues. Deletions cut 3 bases from V and 3 bases from J, with 9 bases between. Here the CDR3 DNA reads TGTGCCAGTAGTATTGGACGGTTCAATCAGCCCCAGCATTTT. It codes for CASSIGRFNQPQHF. The whole variable domain, filled in from reference TRBV19 and TRBJ1-5, reads DGGITQSPKYLFRKEGQNVTLSCEQNLNHDAMYWYRQDPGQGLRLIYYSQIVNDFQKGDIAEGYSVSREKKESFPLTVTSAQKNPTAFYLCASSIGRFNQPQHFGDGTRLSIL.

Notes on this clone: This sample also contains other DNA sequences that code for the same CDR3. The chain links TRBV28 to TRBJ2-1; 11 bases fit TRBD2. Trimming at V came to 6 bases and at J to 3 bases, leaving 7 bases not matched to a gene. The CDR3 extends over 16 amino acids. Germline loops: CDR1 MDHEN, CDR2 SYDVKM. Written as DNA, the CDR3 is TGTGCCAGCAGCCACCGTACTAGCGGGAGCTACAATGAGCAGTTCTTC. Translating gives CASSHRTSGSYNEQFF.

V usage is TRBV9 and J usage is TRBJ1-1, with D possibly TRBD1 on 6 matching bases. V lost 8 bases to trimming and J lost 3 bases, with 14 bases between them. Germline assignment: CDR1 SGDLS and CDR2 YYNGEE. This CDR3 is 13 amino acids long. CDR3 bases: TGTGCCAGTGTGAGGGAGGGGGACACTGAAGCTTTCTTT. It is translated as CASVREGDTEAFF.

V is TRBV2 and J is TRBJ2-1; TRBD2 matches 12 bases. From germline, CDR1 is SNHLY and CDR2 FYNNEI. CDR3 length equals 15 residues. Losses at the gene ends were 10 bases for V and 9 bases for J; bases not matched to a gene: 13. The CDR3 coding sequence is TGTGCCACCGATAAGACTAGCGGGAGACTTGGTGAGCAGTTCTTC. Translated, it gives CATDKTSGRLGEQFF.

Comment on this clone: This may arise from a read error, as a much more abundant clone is one base away. In the same sample, other DNA sequences code for this CDR3. CDR3 protein: CASSQEHRVSDYGYTF. The DNA for the CDR3 is TGCGCCAGCAGCCAAGAACACCGGGTATCGGATTATGGCTACACCTTC. The rearrangement links TRBV4-1 to TRBJ1-2; the D is unclear. V was trimmed by 0 bases and J by 5 bases, leaving 16 bases between them. The CDR3 runs to 16 residues. Germline CDR1 reads MGHRA; CDR2 reads YSYEKL.

The chain uses TRBV7-2 and TRBJ2-1; 11 nucleotides match TRBD2. The CDR3 totals 16 residues. The V gene's germline CDR1 is SGHTA and CDR2 FQGNSA. V shed 5 bases, J shed 1 base, and the junction held 4 bases outside the gene matches. CDR3 protein: CASSAGLAASYNEQFF. The CDR3 DNA reads TGTGCCAGCAGCGCGGGACTAGCGGCGTCCTACAATGAGCAGTTCTTC.

This clone was picked up a small number of times. DNA of the CDR3: TGCGCCAGCAGCTTGTGGTCAGGTCCTCAAGAGACCCAGTACTTC. Protein: CASSLWSGPQETQYF. The chain couples TRBV5-1 to TRBJ2-5; D is unresolved. This CDR3 spans 15 amino acids. Trimming stripped 1 base from V and 2 bases from J, with 12 bases between. Germline CDR1 SGHRS, CDR2 YFSETQ.

The CDR3 region has the DNA TGCAGTGCTTTGACAGGGGGCCGGGGGTACTTC. This codes for CSALTGGRGYF. The rearrangement links TRBV20-1 to TRBJ2-7; TRBD1 matches at 10 bases. This CDR3 is 11 amino acids long. The germline V gene encodes CDR1 DFQATT and CDR2 SNEGSKA (reference sequence). With V trimmed by 5 bases and J by 12 bases, 7 bases remained unmatched.

This clone appeared once. This chain links TRBV5-1 with TRBJ2-7; no clear D. Germline CDR1 and CDR2: SGHRS and YFSETQ. The CDR3 spans 15 residues. V lost 4 bases and J lost 0, with 14 bases in between. CDR3 sequence reads: CASSAWARASYEQYF. The CDR3 DNA reads TGCGCCAGCAGCGCCTGGGCAAGAGCCTCCTACGAGCAGTACTTC.

V and J are TRBV6-1 and TRBJ2-7; 7 bases are shared with TRBD1. CDR1 is MNHNS, CDR2 SASEGT, per germline. The length of the CDR3 is 15 residues. V gave up 8 bases and J gave up 0 bases; unmatched junction bases: 10. This chain's CDR3 is CASLLEGQPSYEQYF. The CDR3 DNA sequence: TGTGCCAGCCTGCTTGAGGGACAGCCCTCCTACGAGCAGTACTTC.

The chain employs TRBV30 and TRBJ1-6; a possible D gene is TRBD1 (5 bases). Germline V gene data show CDR1 as GTSNPN and CDR2 as SVGIG (reference sequence). Deletions cut 8 bases from V and 4 bases from J, with 12 bases between. This CDR3 comprises 13 residues. The CDR3 reads CAASRGYNSPLHF. CDR3 nucleotide sequence: TGTGCCGCCTCCCGGGGGTATAATTCACCCCTCCACTTT.

The J gene is TRBJ2-5, the V gene TRBV18; the match to TRBD1 covers 7 bases. The germline CDR1 and CDR2 sequences are KGHSH and LQKENI. The J segment lost 5 bases and the V segment lost 3 bases, leaving 9 bases of the junction unmatched. The CDR3 spans 15 residues. CDR3 loop: CASSPPSTGLETQYF. Written as DNA, the CDR3 is TGTGCCAGCTCACCCCCCTCGACAGGGTTGGAGACCCAGTACTTC.